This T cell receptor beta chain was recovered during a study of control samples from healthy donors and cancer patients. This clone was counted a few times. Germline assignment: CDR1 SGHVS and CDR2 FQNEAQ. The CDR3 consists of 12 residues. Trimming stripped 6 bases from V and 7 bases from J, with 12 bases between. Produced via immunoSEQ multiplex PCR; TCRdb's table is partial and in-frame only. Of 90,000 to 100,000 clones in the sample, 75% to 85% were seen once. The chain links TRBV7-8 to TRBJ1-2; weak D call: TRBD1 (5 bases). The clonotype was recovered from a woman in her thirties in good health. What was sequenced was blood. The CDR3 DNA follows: TGTGCCAGCAGTTTCAGGGATGCTGGCTACACCTTC. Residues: CASSFRDAGYTF.